This entry lists 25 T cell receptor beta chains sequenced from one sample in a study of neurological immune-mediated disorders. TCRdb re-called the 5' RACE reads through MiXCR, storing one row per CDR3 protein. The sample has roughly 52,000 distinct CDR3 sequences, 3.8% seen once. The sample comprised PBMCs. The receptors were sampled from a man aged 55 to 70 with multiple sclerosis.

This clonotype was observed a few times. The CDR3 sequence: CASSNRVRNTEAFF. The CDR3 DNA reads as TGTGCCAGCAGCAACAGGGTGAGGAACACTGAAGCTTTCTTT. This sequence joins TRBV6-6 and TRBJ1-1; possible D gene TRBD1, 6 bases. The CDR3 consists of 14 residues. Per germline, CDR1 MNHNY and CDR2 SVGAGI (reference sequence). Trimming removed 6 bases from V and 1 base from J, with 12 bases in between.

This clonotype has at least ten counts. The chain combines TRBV18 with TRBJ1-2, with D possibly matching TRBD1 (5 bases). The CDR3 spans 15 residues. The germline V gene encodes CDR1 KGHSH and CDR2 LQKENI. The V end was cut by 2 bases, the J end by 5 bases, with 15 bases between. The CDR3: CASSPSRQLSYGYTF. The CDR3 DNA is TGTGCCAGCTCACCATCTAGACAGCTATCATATGGCTACACCTTC.

This clonotype was counted many times. The gene calls are TRBV7-9 and TRBJ2-7; D may be TRBD1 or TRBD2 (5 bases each). The CDR3 runs to 17 residues. Germline CDR1 is SEHNR and CDR2 is FQNEAQ (reference sequence). V was cut by 4 bases and J by 3 bases, with 22 bases left in between. The CDR3 loop is CASSSEWDRGPLYEQYF. CDR3 sequence (DNA): TGTGCCAGCAGCTCGGAGTGGGACCGGGGCCCACTCTACGAGCAGTACTTC.

This clonotype has ten or more counts. The genes are TRBV7-8 and TRBJ2-2; no clear D gene. Between the trimmed V and J ends, which lost 8 bases and 8 bases, there was a span of 6 bases. CDR3 length: 10 residues. Germline values: CDR1 SGHVS, CDR2 FQNEAQ. CDR3 nucleotide sequence: TGTGCCAGCCATTATGGGGAGCTGTTTTTT. Protein: CASHYGELFF. Variable domain in full (rest from reference TRBV7-8 and TRBJ2-2): GAGVSQSPRYKVAKRGQDVALRCDPISGHVSLFWYQQALGQGPEFLTYFQNEAQLDKSGLPSDRFFAERPEGSVSTLKIQRTQQEDSAVYLCASHYGELFFGEGSRLTVL.

This clonotype was detected only a few times. The junction departs from the called germline gene at one end, perhaps through a read error. The V and J genes are TRBV20-1 and TRBJ2-7; D call uncertain. Germline V gene lookup returns CDR1 DFQATT and CDR2 SNEGSKA (reference sequence). The CDR3 contains 11 residues. CDR3 amino acids: CSARDLSEEYF. DNA for the CDR3: TGCAGTGCTAGAGATTTATCCGAGGAGTACTTC.

Comment on this clonotype: A much larger clone differs from this one at a single base, so this may be a read error. V and J are TRBV20-1 and TRBJ2-7; D unresolved. The CDR3 covers 12 residues. Trimming pared 7 bases from V and 1 base from J, leaving 11 bases between. Per the germline V gene, CDR1 is DFQATT and CDR2 is SNEGSKA (reference sequence). CDR3 in amino acids: CSGRWVSYEQYF. The CDR3 DNA reads TGCAGTGGTAGGTGGGTATCCTACGAGCAGTACTTC.

This clonotype came up many times. The chain carries TRBV29-1 and TRBJ1-5, with D possibly matching TRBD1 (6 bases). V lost 4 bases and J lost 6, with 16 bases in between. CDR1 SQVTM and CDR2 ANQGSEA come from the germline V gene. The CDR3 loop spans 14 amino acids. CDR3 nucleotides: TGCAGCGTTGGTCAGGCGCCGGGGGCTCAGCCCCAGCATTTT. It encodes CSVGQAPGAQPQHF.

This clonotype appeared many times. The chain carries TRBV7-9 and TRBJ2-1, with TRBD2 identical over 7 bases. J lost 6 bases, V lost 5 bases, and 7 bases had no gene match. Germline V gives CDR1 SEHNR, CDR2 FQNEAQ (reference sequence). The CDR3 has 14 residues. In DNA form, the CDR3 reads TGTGCCAGCAGCCGCGGACTAGTTGGCAATGAGCAGTTCTTC. It is translated as CASSRGLVGNEQFF. The entire variable domain, with the rest obtained from reference TRBV7-9 and TRBJ2-1, is as follows: DTGVSQNPRHKITKRGQNVTFRCDPISEHNRLYWYRQTLGQGPEFLTYFQNEAQLEKSRLLSDRFSAERPKGSFSTLEIQRTEQGDSAMYLCASSRGLVGNEQFFGPGTRLTVL.

This clonotype was observed at least ten times. The V call is TRBV5-5, the J call TRBJ2-3; tentatively, D is TRBD1 (5 bases). The CDR3 has 14 amino acids. V lost 3 bases and J 2 bases, leaving 10 bases between the germline ends. The V gene's germline CDR1 is SGHKS and CDR2 YYEKEE (reference sequence). CDR3 bases: TGTGCCAGCAGCTCCCAGGGAATCACAGATACGCAGTATTTT. It specifies CASSSQGITDTQYF.

V is TRBV20-1 and J is TRBJ2-7, with 8 positions matching TRBD1. This CDR3 is 11 amino acids long. V was pared by 6 bases and J by 8 bases, with 6 bases of the junction left unmatched. Germline-derived CDR1 and CDR2 are DFQATT and SNEGSKA (reference sequence). The chain's CDR3 is CSATQGAKQYF. CDR3 DNA sequence: TGCAGTGCAACCCAGGGGGCGAAGCAGTACTTC.

This clonotype showed up many times. The V gene is TRBV7-2, the J gene TRBJ1-1, with D possibly matching TRBD1 (5 bases). Germline values: CDR1 SGHTA, CDR2 FQGNSA. The CDR3 has 15 amino acids. V lost 0 bases to trimming and J lost 2 bases, with 10 bases between them. DNA of the CDR3: TGTGCCAGCAGCTTAGCTAGGGGACTAAACACTGAAGCTTTCTTT. Translation gives CASSLARGLNTEAFF.

As concerns this clonotype: Relative to the germline gene, one junction end is altered; a read error may explain this. The rearrangement uses TRBV7-2 and TRBJ1-6; maybe TRBD1 (5 bases). The CDR3 is 13 amino acids. CDR1 SGHTA and CDR2 FQGNSA come from the germline V gene. The CDR3 bases are TGTGCCAGCAGCTTAGCGACAGTATCAACCCTCAACTTT. Its translation is CASSLATVSTLNF.

In this sample, this clonotype turned up many times. The chain has TRBV11-2 and TRBJ2-1; 9 bases are shared with TRBD2. The CDR3 has 17 residues. The V segment lost 1 base and the J segment 4 bases; nucleotides outside the gene matches: 8. The germline V gene has CDR1 SGHAT and CDR2 FQNNGV. The chain's CDR3 is CASSLAPGTSRYNEQFF. CDR3 bases: TGTGCCAGCAGCTTAGCCCCCGGGACTAGCAGATACAATGAGCAGTTCTTC.

This clonotype occurred many times. The chain links TRBV20-1 to TRBJ2-1; D is unclear. The V and J ends lost 0 bases and 9 bases respectively, with 6 bases between them. The CDR3 is 11 amino acids. Germline assignment: CDR1 DFQATT and CDR2 SNEGSKA (reference sequence). The DNA of the CDR3 is TGCAGTGCTAGAGACTTGGGTGAGCAGTTCTTC. It yields the protein CSARDLGEQFF.

This clonotype occurred many times. V usage is TRBV10-3 and J usage is TRBJ1-2, with 8 nucleotides matching TRBD1. The germline V gene has CDR1 ENHRY and CDR2 SYGVKD. The CDR3 extends over 12 amino acids. V lost 10 bases, J lost 4 bases, and 5 bases stayed unmatched. As DNA, the CDR3 is TGTGCCACCGCAACAGGGGGCTATGGCTACACCTTC. Its translation is CATATGGYGYTF.

This clonotype has a count of ten or more. This chain links TRBV20-1 with TRBJ2-5, with 8 bases identical to TRBD2. Germline V CDR1 and CDR2: DFQATT, SNEGSKA (reference sequence). The CDR3 covers 20 residues. Trimming took 1 base from V and 5 from J; bases not matched to a gene: 24. For the CDR3, the DNA is TGCAGTGCTAGAGGGGAAGATAGACGGGGGGGCGTGCAGGGCGGTGAGACCCAGTACTTC. This encodes CSARGEDRRGGVQGGETQYF.

This clonotype was detected ten times or more. The chain joins TRBV29-1 to TRBJ1-2; 9 bases match TRBD1. Germline trimming cut 5 bases from V and 8 bases from J; bases unmatched to any gene: 9. The germline V gene encodes CDR1 SQVTM and CDR2 ANQGSEA. This CDR3 is built from 13 residues. The CDR3 loop is CSVIGQGSWGYTF. CDR3 bases: TGCAGCGTTATAGGACAGGGGTCATGGGGCTACACCTTC.

This clonotype was seen ten or more times. This sequence joins TRBV20-1 and TRBJ2-7; D is perhaps TRBD1 or TRBD2 (5 bases each). The CDR3 is 12 amino acids. The V end lost 6 bases, the J end lost 7 bases, and 16 bases lay between the germline ends. CDR1 is DFQATT, CDR2 SNEGSKA, per germline (reference sequence). CDR3 bases: TGCAGTGCCTCCCGGGGCCTCGTGGAGCAGTACTTC. Residues: CSASRGLVEQYF.

This clonotype occurred many times. The CDR3 loop is CASSQSRGLAVAQETQYF. CDR3 bases: TGTGCCAGCAGCCAAAGCCGTGGACTAGCGGTCGCACAAGAGACCCAGTACTTC. The chain has TRBV3-1 and TRBJ2-5, with 10 bases aligning to TRBD2. CDR1 is LGHDT and CDR2 is YNNKEL in the germline V gene (reference sequence). Trimming cost V 2 bases and J 2 bases; bases outside gene matches: 11. The CDR3 runs to 18 residues.

This clonotype was observed at least ten times. This CDR3 is CAIGDRRSSYEQYF. Here the CDR3 DNA reads TGTGCCATCGGGGACAGGCGAAGCTCCTACGAGCAGTACTTC. The chain combines TRBV10-3 with TRBJ2-7; 8 nucleotides agree with TRBD1. V was pared by 8 bases and J by 0 bases, with 6 bases of the junction left unmatched. Germline-derived CDR1 and CDR2 are ENHRY and SYGVKD. The CDR3 has 14 residues.

This clonotype was recorded at least ten times. The chain is built from TRBV15 and TRBJ2-7, with D uncertain. The CDR3 is 15 amino acids. Germline CDR1 LNHNV, CDR2 YYDKDF (reference sequence). Deletions cut 6 bases from V and 0 bases from J, with 15 bases between. The chain's CDR3 is CATSPEMAVSYEQYF. CDR3 DNA sequence: TGTGCCACCAGTCCCGAGATGGCAGTCTCCTACGAGCAGTACTTC.

This clonotype has at least ten counts. The V gene is TRBV6-1, the J gene TRBJ2-1, with 9 bases fitting TRBD1. V lost 8 bases, J lost 6 bases, and 5 bases stayed unmatched. CDR1 is MNHNS, CDR2 SASEGT, per germline. The CDR3 has 13 amino acids. CDR3 region: CASGTGRGNEQFF. For the CDR3, the DNA is TGTGCCAGCGGGACAGGGAGGGGCAATGAGCAGTTCTTC.

The chain couples TRBV20-1 to TRBJ2-5; 9 bases match TRBD2. J lost 3 bases, V lost 6 bases, and 5 bases had no gene match. Germline-derived CDR1 and CDR2 are DFQATT and SNEGSKA (reference sequence). The CDR3 extends over 13 amino acids. CDR3 coding DNA: TGCAGTGCGGACCGACTAGCGGAAGAGACCCAGTACTTC. Its protein product is CSADRLAEETQYF.

This rearrangement joins TRBV20-1 to TRBJ2-7; 9 nucleotides align to TRBD1. The CDR3 runs 15 residues. V shed 1 base and J 1 base; nucleotides not matched to a gene: 5. Germline V gene data show CDR1 as DFQATT and CDR2 as SNEGSKA (reference sequence). In nucleotides, the CDR3 is TGCAGTGCTAGAGGCGGGACAGGGTATTCCTACGAGCAGTACTTC. This codes for CSARGGTGYSYEQYF.

This clonotype was detected ten times or more. The chain has TRBV5-1 and TRBJ2-3; 7 bases are shared with TRBD2. Germline V gene sequence: CDR1 SGHRS, CDR2 YFSETQ. Unmatched junction bases numbered 4, after V lost 3 bases and J lost 3 bases. The length of the CDR3 is 14 residues. This chain's CDR3 is CASSSGRRTDTQYF. CDR3 in DNA: TGCGCCAGCAGCTCCGGGAGGAGGACAGATACGCAGTATTTT.